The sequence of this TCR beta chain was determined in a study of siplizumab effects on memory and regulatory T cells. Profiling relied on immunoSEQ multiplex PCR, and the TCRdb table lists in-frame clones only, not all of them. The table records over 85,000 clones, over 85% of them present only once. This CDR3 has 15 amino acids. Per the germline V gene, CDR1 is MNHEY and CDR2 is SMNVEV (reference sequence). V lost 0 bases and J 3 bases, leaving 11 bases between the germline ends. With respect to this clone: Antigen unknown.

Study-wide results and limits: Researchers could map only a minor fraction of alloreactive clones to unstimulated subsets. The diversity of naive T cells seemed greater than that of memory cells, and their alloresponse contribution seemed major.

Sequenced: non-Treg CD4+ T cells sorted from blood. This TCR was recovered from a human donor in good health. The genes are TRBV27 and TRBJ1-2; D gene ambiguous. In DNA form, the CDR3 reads TGTGCCAGCAGTTTATCTAAGGGCGTTGACTATGGCTACACCTTC. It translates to CASSLSKGVDYGYTF.